The rows below give T cell receptor beta chains drawn from one sample of a study of blood T cell repertoires in COVID-19. Libraries were prepared by immunoSEQ multiplex PCR; TCRdb keeps only in-frame clonotypes and omits some of them. The sample records fewer than 200,000 clones, 87% being singletons. The specimen sequenced was peripheral blood. These receptors came from a woman between 45 and 65 years old with acute or convalescent COVID-19. Each CDR3 is given with its conserved first and last residue. D genes are given only for firm matches. Clone size is not always given. Where it is, it says once, few, many or a class for expanded clones.

D gene | J gene | V gene | clone size | CDR3 DNA | CDR3 protein
TRBD2 | TRBJ2-1 | TRBV12-5 | . | TGTGCTAGTGAGGTCGGAGCGGGAGGGCCGGCGAATGAGCAGTTCTTC | CASEVGAGGPANEQFF
. | TRBJ1-6 | TRBV6-4 | . | TGTGCCAGCAGTGACACGAAAGTCCGGCAGGTCAGCTCCTATAATTCACCCCTCCACTTT | CASSDTKVRQVSSYNSPLHF
. | TRBJ1-2 | TRBV6-5 | . | TGTGCCAGCACCGAACAGGCAGGCTATGGCTACACCTTC | CASTEQAGYGYTF
. | TRBJ2-3 | TRBV30 | . | TGTGCCTGGAGTGTTGAAAGCGAAGTTAGCACAGATACGCAGTATTTT | CAWSVESEVSTDTQYF
. | TRBJ2-1 | TRBV18 | . | TGTGCCAGCTCCCTGACCCAAAGCGACTACAATGAGCAGTTCTTC | CASSLTQSDYNEQFF
. | TRBJ1-1 | TRBV6-5 | . | TGTGCCAGCACCCGGGGGTCTGAAGCTTTCTTT | CASTRGSEAFF
TRBD1 | TRBJ2-5 | TRBV5-1 | . | TGCGCCAGCAGCTTCCGGACAGGGGCGATCTTGGAGACCCAGTACTTC | CASSFRTGAILETQYF
. | TRBJ1-1 | TRBV5-5 | . | TGTGCCAGCAGCGGCGGGCCCTTGGTAATCCCCTTGAACACTGAAGCTTTCTTT | CASSGGPLVIPLNTEAFF
. | TRBJ2-2 | TRBV7-6 | once | TGTGCCAGCAGCTTAGGGGGCTTGGCCACCGGGGAGCTGTTTTTT | CASSLGGLATGELFF
. | TRBJ1-5 | TRBV6-6 | few | TGTGCCAGCAGCCAAGCGTCGACCCAGCCCCAGCATTTT | CASSQASTQPQHF